This T cell receptor (beta chain) appears in the sequencing data of a study of blood T cell repertoires in COVID-19. Study at large: There were acute and convalescent COVID-19 samples, and they came from the United States, Italy and Spain. T cells, B-cell-depleted T cells, or PBMCs provided the cDNA or gDNA that served as material.

Source study methods: Amplified reference gene primers provided the basis for estimating nucleated cell counts. Profiling relied on immunoSEQ multiplex PCR, and the TCRdb table lists in-frame clones only, not all of them. Clone size and V and J calls were adopted from that table, with D and trimming inferred from the DNA. Among under 200,000 clones listed, around 83% were seen once. This clone came up a few times. This CDR3 contains 14 residues. The junction had 10 bases not matched to a gene; V was cut back by 4 bases and J by 7 bases. Germline V lookup: CDR1 MGHRA, CDR2 YSYEKL. Sequencing was carried out using peripheral blood. The clonotype comes from a man in his fifties or sixties with active or convalescent COVID-19. The chain is built from TRBV4-1 and TRBJ2-7; 7 bases match TRBD2. Here the CDR3 reads CASSLQGAGQEQYF. The DNA for the CDR3 is TGCGCCAGCAGCCTCCAGGGAGCGGGGCAGGAGCAGTACTTC.